These T cell receptor beta chains were read from a single sample in a study of blood T cell repertoires in COVID-19. The method was immunoSEQ multiplex PCR; TCRdb's version includes in-frame clones alone and lacks a portion of them. The table includes about 180,000 clones, nearly 90% detected once. The sequencing sample was made of peripheral blood. The origin of the receptors is a man aged 18 to 29 who had recovered from COVID-19. Each CDR3 is given with its conserved first and last residue. A D gene is named only where the DNA matches it firmly.

v_gene	d_gene	j_gene	CDR3aa
TRBV6-6	-	TRBJ2-1	CASSYTVEQFF
TRBV18	TRBD1	TRBJ1-1	CASSTGQGRVNTEAFF
TRBV19	TRBD1	TRBJ1-5	CASSPGQGSRQPQHF
TRBV29-1	-	TRBJ2-5	CSGTGMGETQYF
TRBV6-1	-	TRBJ1-5	CASSDFKLGRHQPQHF
TRBV2	TRBD1	TRBJ1-1	CASSPLTGMNTEAFF
TRBV11-3	TRBD1	TRBJ2-2	CASSGTGNTGELFF
TRBV3-1/TRBV3-2	TRBD1	TRBJ2-5	CASSLRDREQETQYF
TRBV6-2/TRBV6-3	-	TRBJ2-3	CASSDSPDTQYF
TRBV10-3	TRBD2	TRBJ2-1	CAISGLAVLNEQFF
TRBV15	-	TRBJ1-5	CATSRDRSSNQPQHF
TRBV6-1	TRBD1	TRBJ2-3	CASSEIITGVSTDTQYF
TRBV6-5	TRBD2	TRBJ2-2	CASSRSGSYAGELFF
TRBV27	TRBD1	TRBJ1-2	CARTGDDYGYTF
TRBV9	-	TRBJ1-3	CASGPGQPLSGNTIYF
TRBV24-1	-	TRBJ2-2	CATRSQASAGELFF
TRBV21-1	-	TRBJ1-6	CASSTRRKWGEVPPCYNSPLHF
TRBV5-5	TRBD1	TRBJ1-1	CASSPWGQTSNTEAFF
TRBV14	TRBD1	TRBJ2-7	CASSQVPGGYEQYF
TRBV20-1	TRBD1	TRBJ1-1	CSASKVWGQGDTEAFF
TRBV15	TRBD2	TRBJ2-1	CATSREDEQFF
TRBV6-5	TRBD1	TRBJ1-1	CASRLAGGLNTEAFF
TRBV4-3	-	TRBJ2-3	CASSRLLAGSRADTQYF
TRBV27	-	TRBJ2-6	CASSPGGSGANVLTF
TRBV6-6	TRBD2	TRBJ2-7	CASSYSGGGGLF
TRBV28	-	TRBJ2-7	CASTSGISQGPTVGYEQYF
TRBV7-2	TRBD2	TRBJ2-2	CASSLQREGSGELFF
TRBV19	-	TRBJ1-5	CASSIGGAWGNQPQHF
TRBV11-2	TRBD2	TRBJ2-3	CASSLDGVAGGDTQYF
TRBV11-2	-	TRBJ1-6	CASSLAGRGSPLHF
TRBV2	TRBD2	TRBJ2-2	CASTIVPGLAGSTGELFF
TRBV14	-	TRBJ2-5	CASSQDFTHRGNQETQYF
TRBV5-4	-	TRBJ2-5	CASSLGGGLGGQETQYF
TRBV5-1	-	TRBJ2-2	CASSPQGGEWTGELFF
TRBV7-3	-	TRBJ2-2	CASRQDTGELFF
TRBV5-8	TRBD1	TRBJ1-1	CASSVAGTVYTEAFF
TRBV7-2	TRBD2	TRBJ2-7	CASSPTSGTMVEQYF
TRBV28	-	TRBJ1-2	CASSLGERGYTF
TRBV5-4	-	TRBJ1-1	CASSRHRDNTEAFF
TRBV4-1	TRBD1	TRBJ1-2	CASSQDPGGGYTF
TRBV6-6	-	TRBJ2-3	CASSSPVNTQYF
TRBV25-1	TRBD1	TRBJ2-1	CASSESGTGNYNEQFF
TRBV25-1	TRBD2	TRBJ2-7	CASSTPGGRYEQYF
TRBV28	-	TRBJ1-5	CASSLLPEAQHF
TRBV27	-	TRBJ2-7	CASSLAGTSYEQYF
TRBV28	TRBD2	TRBJ2-3	CASSLNLAGWADTQYF